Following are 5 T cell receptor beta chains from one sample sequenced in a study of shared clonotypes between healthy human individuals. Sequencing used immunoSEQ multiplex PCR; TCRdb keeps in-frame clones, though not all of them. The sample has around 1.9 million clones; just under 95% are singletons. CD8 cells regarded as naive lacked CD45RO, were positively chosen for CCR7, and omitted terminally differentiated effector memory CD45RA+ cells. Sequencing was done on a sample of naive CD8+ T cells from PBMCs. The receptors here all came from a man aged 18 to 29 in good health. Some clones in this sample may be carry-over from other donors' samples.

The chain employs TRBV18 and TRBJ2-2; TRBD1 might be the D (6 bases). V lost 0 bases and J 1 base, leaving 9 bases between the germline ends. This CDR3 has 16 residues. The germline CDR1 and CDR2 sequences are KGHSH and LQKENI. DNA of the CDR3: TGTGCCAGCTCACCACCCAGGGGTTTGAACACCGGGGAGCTGTTTTTT. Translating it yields CASSPPRGLNTGELFF.

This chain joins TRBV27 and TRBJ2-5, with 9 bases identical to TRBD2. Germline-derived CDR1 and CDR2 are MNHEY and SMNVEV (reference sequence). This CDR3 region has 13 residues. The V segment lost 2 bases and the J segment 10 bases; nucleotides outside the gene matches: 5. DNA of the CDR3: TGTGCCAGCAGTTTACAAAAGCGGGAGGACCAGTACTTC. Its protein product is CASSLQKREDQYF.

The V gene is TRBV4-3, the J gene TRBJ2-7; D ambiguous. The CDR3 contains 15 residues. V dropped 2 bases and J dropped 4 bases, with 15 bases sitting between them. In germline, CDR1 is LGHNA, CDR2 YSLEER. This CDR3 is CASSQSAMDLYEQYF. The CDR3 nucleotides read TGCGCCAGCAGCCAATCAGCAATGGATCTGTACGAGCAGTACTTC.

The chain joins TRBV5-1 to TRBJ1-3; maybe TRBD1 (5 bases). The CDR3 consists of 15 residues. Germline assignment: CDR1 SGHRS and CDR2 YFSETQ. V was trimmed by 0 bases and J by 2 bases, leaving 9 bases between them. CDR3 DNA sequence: TGCGCCAGCAGCTTGGCGGGGGAAGCTGGAAACACCATATATTTT. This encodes CASSLAGEAGNTIYF.

CDR3 region: CASSSKTPAPTRGTQYF. CDR3 nucleotide sequence: TGTGCCAGCAGTTCCAAAACCCCGGCCCCTACAAGAGGGACCCAGTACTTC. The rearrangement uses TRBV28 and TRBJ2-5; no clear D gene. Trimming took off 4 bases at V and 7 bases at J, with 25 bases between the two ends. Per germline, CDR1 MDHEN and CDR2 SYDVKM. CDR3 length: 17 amino acids.